This paragraph reports one T cell receptor beta chain. What it binds is unknown. Per the study methods: Samples contained a median of roughly 100,000 TCRs, with a range of about 23,224 to 700,000. TCRdb called the RACE reads again in MiXCR, with one record for every CDR3 protein. The V and J calls follow TCRdb's processing rather than the paper's. Of roughly 100,000 distinct CDR3 sequences listed, more than 10% are singletons. This sample stems from a study of human T cells and chemical hapten exposure. V lost 8 bases and J lost 4, with 6 bases in between. Germline lookup yields CDR1 MNHEY and CDR2 SMNVEV (reference sequence). The CDR3 runs to 10 residues. Study results and limitations: The study found that PT1 expanded TCR counts correlated positively with patch test score.

Noted time point: pre-sensitization, week 0. Regarding treatment: therapeutic diphenylcyclopropenone sensitization with weekly scalp DPC. Prior to each patch test being applied, blood was drawn. Every donor had alopecia and was 18 to 70 years old; all were suitable for DPC. This specimen was whole blood, taken in connection with sensitization to the hapten diphenylcyclopropenone (DPC). The J gene is TRBJ2-7, the V gene TRBV27; unclear D gene. This clonotype was sampled from a woman aged 45-60 years with alopecia areata. Some clones in this sample may be carry-over from other donors' samples. The CDR3 loop reads CASGNYEQYF. The CDR3 DNA follows: TGTGCCAGCGGGAATTACGAGCAGTACTTC.